The 19 T cell receptor beta chains in this list originate from one sample, sequenced in a study of CD8 T cells in ankylosing spondylitis. TCRdb reanalysed the 5' RACE reads using MiXCR and keeps one entry per CDR3 protein. The table has fewer than 250,000 distinct CDR3 sequences, 8% to 11% seen once. The specimen was blood, either unsorted or a sorted T cell fraction (not recorded which). These receptors were obtained from a male donor with ankylosing spondylitis or in good health (not recorded which).

This clonotype was counted ten times or more. CDR3 in DNA: TGTGCCAGCAGCTTCGACACGCAGGGCGAGCAGTACTTC. Amino acid sequence: CASSFDTQGEQYF. This chain joins TRBV7-9 and TRBJ2-7; a possible D gene is TRBD1 (5 bases). The V gene's germline CDR1 is SEHNR and CDR2 FQNEAQ (reference sequence). The CDR3 runs to 13 residues. V was shortened by 3 bases and J by 6 bases, with 12 bases between the two germline ends.

This clonotype came up many times. The chain links TRBV7-9 to TRBJ2-7; 8 bases match TRBD1. The V segment lost 3 bases and the J segment 6 bases; nucleotides outside the gene matches: 10. CDR1 is SEHNR, CDR2 FQNEAQ, per germline (reference sequence). CDR3 length: 15 amino acids. The CDR3 nucleotides are TGTGCCAGCAGCTTTGGAGGACAGGGAAGAGCCGAGCAGTACTTC. Amino acids: CASSFGGQGRAEQYF. Drawing the rest from reference TRBV7-9 and TRBJ2-7, the complete variable domain is DTGVSQNPRHKITKRGQNVTFRCDPISEHNRLYWYRQTLGQGPEFLTYFQNEAQLEKSRLLSDRFSAERPKGSFSTLEIQRTEQGDSAMYLCASSFGGQGRAEQYFGPGTRLTVT.

This clonotype was detected ten times or more. The chain carries TRBV7-2 and TRBJ2-1, with D perhaps matching TRBD2 (7 bases). The CDR3 has 15 residues. Trimming pared 3 bases from V and 4 bases from J, leaving 13 bases between. The germline V gene has CDR1 SGHTA and CDR2 FQGNSA. Here the CDR3 reads CASSLGGGLYNEQFF. DNA for the CDR3: TGTGCCAGCAGCTTGGGGGGGGGCCTTTACAATGAGCAGTTCTTC.

V gene TRBV12-3 or TRBV12-4 combines with J gene TRBJ2-5; 12 bases align to TRBD2. After removal of 6 bases from V and 2 bases from J, the junction contained 4 bases not matched to a gene. The CDR3 has 15 residues. CDR3 sequence: CASRPLAGGQETQYF. In nucleotides, the CDR3 is TGTGCCAGCAGACCACTAGCGGGGGGTCAAGAGACCCAGTACTTC.

This clonotype was recorded at least ten times. V is TRBV28 and J is TRBJ2-7; TRBD1 is a possible D gene (6 bases). CDR1 and CDR2 from the germline V gene are MDHEN and SYDVKM. This CDR3 spans 14 amino acids. Trimming removed 7 bases from V and 5 bases from J, with 18 bases in between. The CDR3 here is CASNRPQGFHEQYF. The CDR3 DNA is TGTGCCAGCAACCGACCGCAGGGGTTCCACGAGCAGTACTTC.

The chain recombines TRBV12-3 or TRBV12-4 with TRBJ2-1; 8 nucleotides line up with TRBD1. This CDR3 is built from 19 residues. V lost 8 bases to trimming and J lost 1 base; unmatched junction nucleotides: 19. The CDR3 protein is CASWLLGLERTGSYNEQFF. CDR3 in DNA: TGTGCCAGCTGGCTGTTGGGACTCGAAAGGACAGGGTCCTACAATGAGCAGTTCTTC.

The rearrangement joins TRBV7-3 to TRBJ2-1, with 10 bases aligning to TRBD2. This CDR3 contains 16 residues. Trimming cost V 5 bases and J 7 bases; bases outside gene matches: 11. Germline assignment: CDR1 SGHTA and CDR2 FQGTGA. This CDR3 is CASSRESGGALNEQFF. CDR3 sequence (DNA): TGTGCCAGCAGCAGAGAAAGCGGGGGGGCCCTAAATGAGCAGTTCTTC.

This clonotype was detected many times. The chain couples TRBV5-1 to TRBJ2-1, with 10 bases matching TRBD1. The CDR3 length is 16 residues. The J segment lost 6 bases and the V segment lost 3 bases, leaving 9 bases of the junction unmatched. Per germline, CDR1 SGHRS and CDR2 YFSETQ. CDR3 sequence: CASSSDRGRRANEQFF. The CDR3, as DNA: TGCGCCAGCAGCTCTGACAGGGGGCGCAGGGCCAATGAGCAGTTCTTC.

This clonotype was detected once. Given a much more abundant clone one base away, this may be a read error. The J gene is TRBJ2-3, the V gene TRBV20-1; possible D gene TRBD2, 5 bases. The ends were cut back, 4 bases at V and 5 bases at J, with 13 bases in the middle. The CDR3 is 13 amino acids. Germline CDR1 reads DFQATT; CDR2 reads SNEGSKA (reference sequence). The DNA for the CDR3 is TGCAGTGCTAATGGCCAGCGGAGAGATACGCAGTATTTT. Protein: CSANGQRRDTQYF.

The chain is built from TRBV5-5 and TRBJ2-3; no firm D call. The CDR3 is 14 residues long. Deletions cut 0 bases from V and 3 bases from J, with 8 bases between. The germline CDR1 and CDR2 sequences are SGHKS and YYEKEE (reference sequence). The DNA for the CDR3 is TGTGCCAGCAGCTTGGGGGCTTTAACAGATACGCAGTATTTT. Protein sequence: CASSLGALTDTQYF.

This clonotype turned up a few times. The genes are TRBV15 and TRBJ1-3; D perhaps matches TRBD1 (6 bases). Germline V gene sequence: CDR1 LNHNV, CDR2 YYDKDF (reference sequence). V shed 3 bases and J shed 4 bases, with 10 bases lying between them. The CDR3 contains 14 residues. This chain's CDR3 is CATSSLTGGNTIYF. CDR3 sequence (DNA): TGTGCCACCAGCAGTCTAACAGGGGGAAACACCATATATTTT. The full variable domain, its missing parts supplied by reference TRBV15 and TRBJ1-3, is DAMVIQNPRYQVTQFGKPVTLSCSQTLNHNVMYWYQQKSSQAPKLLFHYYDKDFNNEADTPDNFQSRRPNTSFCFLDIRSPGLGDTAMYLCATSSLTGGNTIYFGEGSWLTVV.

The chain couples TRBV2 to TRBJ2-1; no firm D call. V was clipped by 6 bases and J by 9 bases, with 9 bases between them. The CDR3 runs 11 residues. Germline V lookup: CDR1 SNHLY, CDR2 FYNNEI. CDR3 nucleotide sequence: TGTGCCAGCAGGGCACAAGGTGAGCAGTTCTTC. Translating it yields CASRAQGEQFF.

This clonotype was observed at least ten times. The chain links TRBV12-3 or TRBV12-4 to TRBJ2-3; 10 positions agree with TRBD2. V shed 6 bases, J shed 3 bases, and the junction held 12 bases outside the gene matches. The CDR3 consists of 17 residues. The CDR3 sequence is CASSTNRAGGQTDTQYF. In DNA form, the CDR3 reads TGTGCCAGCAGCACGAATAGAGCGGGGGGGCAGACAGATACGCAGTATTTT.

This clonotype was detected many times. V usage is TRBV5-8 and J usage is TRBJ1-5; D gene unclear. V was shortened by 0 bases and J by 1 base, with 8 bases between the two germline ends. The CDR3 length is 15 residues. CDR1 is SGHTS and CDR2 is YDEGEE in the germline V gene. The CDR3 sequence is CASSLGGRSNQPQHF. CDR3 in DNA: TGTGCCAGCAGCTTGGGGGGTCGCAGCAATCAGCCCCAGCATTTT.

V is TRBV7-2 and J is TRBJ2-7, with TRBD2 identical over 8 bases. Germline loops: CDR1 SGHTA, CDR2 FQGNSA. The CDR3 has 17 amino acids. V gave up 5 bases and J gave up 0 bases; unmatched junction bases: 12. CDR3 coding DNA: TGTGCCAGCAGCAGGACTAACGGGGGGGCAGACTCCTACGAGCAGTACTTC. Translating gives CASSRTNGGADSYEQYF.

In its sample, this clonotype was seen many times. The CDR3 region is CASSVDGGSNYNEQFF. As DNA, the CDR3 is TGTGCCAGCAGCGTAGATGGCGGGTCGAACTACAATGAGCAGTTCTTC. The gene calls are TRBV9 and TRBJ2-1; maybe TRBD2 (5 bases). Trimming stripped 0 bases from V and 3 bases from J, with 13 bases between. This CDR3 is built from 16 residues. Germline V gives CDR1 SGDLS, CDR2 YYNGEE.

The chain links TRBV5-1 to TRBJ2-7; TRBD2 aligns across 10 bases. Germline lookup yields CDR1 SGHRS and CDR2 YFSETQ. The CDR3 has 17 amino acids. The V gene end was trimmed by 0 bases and the J gene end by 3 bases; junction bases not matched to a gene: 9. DNA of the CDR3: TGCGCCAGCAGCTTGGGGGGTTGGGCTAGCGGGAGCTACGAGCAGTACTTC. It codes for CASSLGGWASGSYEQYF. Together with reference TRBV5-1 and TRBJ2-7, the CDR3 gives the full variable domain: KAGVTQTPRYLIKTRGQQVTLSCSPISGHRSVSWYQQTPGQGLQFLFEYFSETQRNKGNFPGRFSGRQFSNSRSEMNVSTLELGDSALYLCASSLGGWASGSYEQYFGPGTRLTVT.

This clonotype has a count of ten or more. This rearrangement joins TRBV6-6 to TRBJ2-1; D remains ambiguous. CDR3 size: 11 residues. V was pared by 5 bases and J by 7 bases, with 6 bases between. Per germline, CDR1 MNHNY and CDR2 SVGAGI (reference sequence). The CDR3 is CASSRLNEQFF. The CDR3 DNA sequence: TGTGCCAGCAGTCGGCTTAATGAGCAGTTCTTC.

The table lists this clonotype with many counts. The junction and the germline gene differ at one end; a read error may be behind it. The V and J genes are TRBV7-7 and TRBJ2-1; 9 nucleotides match TRBD1. The CDR3 runs 15 residues. CDR1 is SSHAT, CDR2 FNYEAQ, per germline (reference sequence). The CDR3 DNA follows: TGTGCTAGCAGCTTGGACAGGGGATTAAGCAATGAGCAGTTCTTC. This gives the protein CASSLDRGLSNEQFF.